This note documents a single T cell receptor (beta chain) sequence. No antigen is known for it. Produced via immunoSEQ multiplex PCR; TCRdb's table is partial and in-frame only. The table lists roughly 31,000 clones, roughly 78% of them singletons. CD4+ T cells from unexposed donors were obtained before the COVID-19 pandemic (2011-2018). Isolation of CD4+ T cells took place after around eleven days in culture. This CDR3 contains 15 residues. CDR1 is SGHRS, CDR2 YFSETQ, per germline. V was clipped by 2 bases and J by 7 bases; unmatched bases: 7. This sample stems from a study of CD4 T cells in relation to SARS-CoV-2 and coronaviruses.

The rearrangement uses TRBV5-1 and TRBJ2-7, with 12 bases that match TRBD1. The sample taken for sequencing was CD4+ T cells from PBMCs, cultured in vitro. The TCR sequence derives from a human donor in good health. The CDR3 DNA sequence: TGCGCCAGCAGCTTAGGGACAGGGGGCCCCAGGGAGCAGTACTTC. This sequence encodes CASSLGTGGPREQYF.